The clone carrying this T cell receptor (beta chain) came up a few times. Its target is not known. The sample comes from a study of T-cell memory formation after mild COVID-19. Notes on the study in general: Shrinking CD4+ clones were chiefly CM and EM; CD8+ ones were chiefly EMRA. CD4/CD8 balance held among clones contracting day 15 to 85, and later expanders leaned CD4+.

This CDR3 is 18 amino acids long. The germline V gene encodes CDR1 SGHTA and CDR2 FQGNSA. V shed 1 base and J 7 bases; nucleotides not matched to a gene: 16. In TCRdb, the 5' RACE reads were re-called with MiXCR into one record per CDR3 protein. Of some 410,000 distinct CDR3 sequences listed, 20% to 30% are singletons. The rearrangement joins TRBV7-2 to TRBJ2-3, with 8 bases identical to TRBD2. Specimen: PBMCs or a T cell subset sorted from them (not recorded which). The sequence was obtained from an adult woman who had mild COVID-19 (a few samples of this study predate the infection). Cell type and time point are not known. The DNA of the CDR3 is TGTGCCAGCAGCTTAGTTAAGTTGGGCGGGGGGTCAGGATATACGCAGTATTTT. As protein: CASSLVKLGGGSGYTQYF.